The rows below give T cell receptor beta chains drawn from one sample of a study of cytomegalovirus exposure and HLA in healthy donors. TCRdb keeps only in-frame clones here, not all; method: immunoSEQ multiplex PCR. This repertoire shows roughly 100,000 clones, 60% to 80% found once; its top ten account for 8.5% to 10%. Sequenced: PBMCs. The receptors were gathered from a male donor in good health and CMV-seropositive. Each CDR3 is given with its conserved first and last residue. The D gene is left open where the match is weak. Clone size, where shown, is once, few, many, or a class for clones that have expanded.

abundance: NA; j_gene: TRBJ2-7; v_gene: TRBV7-9; d_gene: TRBD2; CDR3nt: TGTTCCAGCAGCTTAAATGGGTCTAGCGGGTTCAACGAGCAGTACTTC; CDR3aa: CSSSLNGSSGFNEQYF
abundance: NA; j_gene: TRBJ1-5; v_gene: TRBV30; d_gene: NA; CDR3nt: TGTGCCTGGAGAGGGGCGCCCAATCAGCCCCAGCATTTT; CDR3aa: CAWRGAPNQPQHF
abundance: NA; j_gene: TRBJ1-2; v_gene: TRBV30; d_gene: TRBD1; CDR3nt: TGTGCCTGGAGACCGGGACAGAACTATGGCTACACCTTC; CDR3aa: CAWRPGQNYGYTF
abundance: NA; j_gene: TRBJ1-3; v_gene: TRBV5-8; d_gene: TRBD1; CDR3nt: TGTGCCAGCAGCTTGTGGTCAGGGGGCGCTGGAAACACCATATATTTT; CDR3aa: CASSLWSGGAGNTIYF
abundance: few; j_gene: TRBJ1-2; v_gene: TRBV9; d_gene: NA; CDR3nt: TGTGCCAGCAGCGTTTCGCAAAGTCCAGGGCTAGGTTATGGCTACACCTTC; CDR3aa: CASSVSQSPGLGYGYTF
abundance: NA; j_gene: TRBJ2-1; v_gene: TRBV19; d_gene: TRBD2; CDR3nt: TGTGCCACCTCAACTAGCGCTTCCTACAATGAGCAGTTCTTC; CDR3aa: CATSTSASYNEQFF
abundance: NA; j_gene: TRBJ2-7; v_gene: TRBV28; d_gene: NA; CDR3nt: TGTGCCAGCAGTTCAGGGCCCTACGAGCAGTACTTC; CDR3aa: CASSSGPYEQYF
abundance: NA; j_gene: TRBJ1-1; v_gene: TRBV28; d_gene: NA; CDR3nt: TGTGCCAGCAGTTACGGTGGAGGGTACGACGAAGCTTTCTTT; CDR3aa: CASSYGGGYDEAFF
abundance: NA; j_gene: TRBJ2-2; v_gene: TRBV28; d_gene: TRBD2; CDR3nt: TGTGCCAGCAGTCTGACTAGCGGGAGGGCCGGGGAGCTGTTTTTT; CDR3aa: CASSLTSGRAGELFF
abundance: NA; j_gene: TRBJ1-1; v_gene: TRBV7-9; d_gene: NA; CDR3nt: TGTGCCAGCAGCTTTGGGCGACGGGGCACTGAAGCTTTCTTT; CDR3aa: CASSFGRRGTEAFF
abundance: once; j_gene: TRBJ2-5; v_gene: TRBV2; d_gene: TRBD2; CDR3nt: TGTGCCAGCAGTGAACCGGGAGGAACACAAGAGACCCAGTACTTC; CDR3aa: CASSEPGGTQETQYF
abundance: NA; j_gene: TRBJ2-5; v_gene: TRBV18; d_gene: TRBD1; CDR3nt: TGTGCCAGCTCACCAACCTCCGGGACAGGGAGTTTTTTGTTCGAGACCCAGTACTTC; CDR3aa: CASSPTSGTGSFLFETQYF
abundance: NA; j_gene: TRBJ2-2; v_gene: TRBV9; d_gene: TRBD2; CDR3nt: TGTGCCAGCAGCCCGCTAGCGGGTACCGGGGAGCTGTTTTTT; CDR3aa: CASSPLAGTGELFF
abundance: NA; j_gene: TRBJ2-3; v_gene: TRBV6-1; d_gene: TRBD2; CDR3nt: TGTGCCAGCAGTCTGACTAGCGAAAGCACAGATACGCAGTATTTT; CDR3aa: CASSLTSESTDTQYF
abundance: NA; j_gene: TRBJ1-5; v_gene: TRBV29-1; d_gene: NA; CDR3nt: TGCAGCGTGGGGGGAAACAATCAGCCCCAGCATTTT; CDR3aa: CSVGGNNQPQHF
abundance: NA; j_gene: TRBJ1-1; v_gene: TRBV30; d_gene: NA; CDR3nt: TGTGCCTGGAGTACGGGGTGGACTGAAGCTTTCTTT; CDR3aa: CAWSTGWTEAFF
abundance: NA; j_gene: TRBJ2-3; v_gene: TRBV12-5; d_gene: NA; CDR3nt: TGTGCTAGTGGTCCCCGGTGGATACTAACCAGCACAGATACGCAGTATTTT; CDR3aa: CASGPRWILTSTDTQYF
abundance: once; j_gene: TRBJ1-1; v_gene: TRBV6-5; d_gene: NA; CDR3nt: TGTGCCAGCAGTACACAGGGGAACACTGAAGCTTTCTTT; CDR3aa: CASSTQGNTEAFF
abundance: few; j_gene: TRBJ1-1; v_gene: TRBV28; d_gene: TRBD1; CDR3nt: TGTGCCAGCTCTGGACCGGGACAGGGGGTTCCTGGAGCTTTCTTT; CDR3aa: CASSGPGQGVPGAFF
abundance: few; j_gene: TRBJ1-3; v_gene: TRBV11-2; d_gene: TRBD1; CDR3nt: TGTGCCAGCAGCTTAAATGAAGGGCCAGGGGGCGAATACACCATATATTTT; CDR3aa: CASSLNEGPGGEYTIYF
abundance: NA; j_gene: TRBJ2-1; v_gene: TRBV9; d_gene: NA; CDR3nt: TGTGCCAGCAGCCCAACCTCCAGGACCTACAATGAGCAGTTCTTC; CDR3aa: CASSPTSRTYNEQFF
abundance: NA; j_gene: TRBJ2-6; v_gene: TRBV5-4; d_gene: NA; CDR3nt: TGTGCCAGCGGTCCGGGACAAATAAGCTCTGGGGCCAACGTCCTGACTTTC; CDR3aa: CASGPGQISSGANVLTF
abundance: NA; j_gene: TRBJ2-1; v_gene: TRBV11-2; d_gene: TRBD2; CDR3nt: TGTGCCAGCAGCTTAGAACTAGCGGGAAGGAATGAGCAGTTCTTC; CDR3aa: CASSLELAGRNEQFF
abundance: NA; j_gene: TRBJ1-5; v_gene: TRBV28; d_gene: TRBD1; CDR3nt: TGTGCCAGCAGTTTAGCGGGACAGTTTTATAGCAATCAGCCCCAGCATTTT; CDR3aa: CASSLAGQFYSNQPQHF
abundance: NA; j_gene: TRBJ2-3; v_gene: TRBV7-2; d_gene: NA; CDR3nt: TGTGCCAGCAGCTTAAGCGGCGAGAGCACAGATACGCAGTATTTT; CDR3aa: CASSLSGESTDTQYF
abundance: NA; j_gene: TRBJ2-2; v_gene: TRBV10-3; d_gene: TRBD2; CDR3nt: TGTGCCATCAGTGAGGGGGATAGCGGGAGTCACACCGGGGAGCTGTTTTTT; CDR3aa: CAISEGDSGSHTGELFF
abundance: once; j_gene: TRBJ2-1; v_gene: TRBV5-1; d_gene: TRBD2; CDR3nt: TGCGCCAGCAGCCGACTAGCGGCCGACAATGAGCAGTTCTTC; CDR3aa: CASSRLAADNEQFF
abundance: NA; j_gene: TRBJ1-5; v_gene: TRBV19; d_gene: TRBD1; CDR3nt: TGTGCCAGTAGTATATGGGCAGGGGGTCAATCAGCCCAGCATTTT; CDR3aa: CASSIWAGGQSAQHF
abundance: few; j_gene: TRBJ2-2; v_gene: TRBV7-9; d_gene: NA; CDR3nt: TGTGCCAGCAGCTTGGAGGAGAACACCGGGGAGCTGTTTTTT; CDR3aa: CASSLEENTGELFF
abundance: once; j_gene: TRBJ1-5; v_gene: TRBV2; d_gene: NA; CDR3nt: TGTGCCAGCAGGGGGGACACCAATCAGCCCCAGCATTTT; CDR3aa: CASRGDTNQPQHF
abundance: NA; j_gene: TRBJ2-5; v_gene: TRBV7-9; d_gene: NA; CDR3nt: TGTTCCAGCAGCTTACTAGAGACCCAGTACTTC; CDR3aa: CSSSLLETQYF
abundance: NA; j_gene: TRBJ2-3; v_gene: TRBV29-1; d_gene: NA; CDR3nt: TGCAGTGTCGCGGGGGCAACGGATACGCAGTATTTT; CDR3aa: CSVAGATDTQYF
abundance: NA; j_gene: TRBJ2-5; v_gene: TRBV5-1; d_gene: NA; CDR3nt: TGCGCCAGCAGCTTTCACGGGGATGGAGAAGAGACCCAGTACTTC; CDR3aa: CASSFHGDGEETQYF
abundance: few; j_gene: TRBJ2-1; v_gene: TRBV7-6; d_gene: NA; CDR3nt: TGTGCCAGCAGCGCCCCCGGACTGGGTTCCTACAATGAGCAGTTCTTC; CDR3aa: CASSAPGLGSYNEQFF
abundance: NA; j_gene: TRBJ2-2; v_gene: TRBV5-1; d_gene: TRBD2; CDR3nt: TGCGCCAGCAGCCTCGGACTAGCGAGAAGCACCGGGGAGCTGTTTTTT; CDR3aa: CASSLGLARSTGELFF
abundance: NA; j_gene: TRBJ2-7; v_gene: TRBV6-4; d_gene: TRBD2; CDR3nt: TGTGCCATCCTGACTAGCTGCTCTCCCCTCTACGAGCAGTACTTC; CDR3aa: CAILTSCSPLYEQYF
abundance: NA; j_gene: TRBJ2-7; v_gene: TRBV6-1; d_gene: TRBD2; CDR3nt: TGTGCCTCGACGGGAGGGTCCTACGAGCAGTACTTC; CDR3aa: CASTGGSYEQYF
abundance: once; j_gene: TRBJ2-3; v_gene: TRBV10-3; d_gene: NA; CDR3nt: TGTGCCATCAGTGAGTTGCAGGGCGCAGATACGCAGTATTTT; CDR3aa: CAISELQGADTQYF
abundance: NA; j_gene: TRBJ1-5; v_gene: TRBV28; d_gene: NA; CDR3nt: TGTGCCAGCAGTCTACTGACCCCAGGGCAGCCCCAGCATTTT; CDR3aa: CASSLLTPGQPQHF
abundance: NA; j_gene: TRBJ2-7; v_gene: TRBV6-1; d_gene: NA; CDR3nt: TGTGCCACCCATACGAGGCAGTACTTC; CDR3aa: CATHTRQYF
abundance: NA; j_gene: TRBJ2-1; v_gene: TRBV7-2; d_gene: NA; CDR3nt: TGTGCCAGCAGCCAGGCCGGGGGATCCCATGAGCAGTTCTTC; CDR3aa: CASSQAGGSHEQFF
abundance: NA; j_gene: TRBJ2-7; v_gene: TRBV9; d_gene: NA; CDR3nt: TGTGCCAGCAGCGTAGCTGCGGAGGGGCCCAACTACGAGCAGTACTTC; CDR3aa: CASSVAAEGPNYEQYF